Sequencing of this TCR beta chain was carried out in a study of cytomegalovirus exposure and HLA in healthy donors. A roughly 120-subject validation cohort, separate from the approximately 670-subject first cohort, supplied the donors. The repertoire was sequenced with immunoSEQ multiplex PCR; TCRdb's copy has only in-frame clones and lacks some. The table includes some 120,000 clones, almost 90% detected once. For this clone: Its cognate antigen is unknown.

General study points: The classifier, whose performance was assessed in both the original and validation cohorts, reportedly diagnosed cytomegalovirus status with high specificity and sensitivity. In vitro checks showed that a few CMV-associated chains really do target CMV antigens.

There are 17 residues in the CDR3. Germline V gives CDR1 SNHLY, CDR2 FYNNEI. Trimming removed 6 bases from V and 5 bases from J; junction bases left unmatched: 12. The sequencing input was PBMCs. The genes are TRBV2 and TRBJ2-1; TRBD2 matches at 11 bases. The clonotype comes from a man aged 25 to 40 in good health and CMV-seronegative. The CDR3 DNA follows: TGTGCCAGCAGGGATCCTTCCCTAGCGGGAGGTAACAATGAGCAGTTCTTC. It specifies CASRDPSLAGGNNEQFF.